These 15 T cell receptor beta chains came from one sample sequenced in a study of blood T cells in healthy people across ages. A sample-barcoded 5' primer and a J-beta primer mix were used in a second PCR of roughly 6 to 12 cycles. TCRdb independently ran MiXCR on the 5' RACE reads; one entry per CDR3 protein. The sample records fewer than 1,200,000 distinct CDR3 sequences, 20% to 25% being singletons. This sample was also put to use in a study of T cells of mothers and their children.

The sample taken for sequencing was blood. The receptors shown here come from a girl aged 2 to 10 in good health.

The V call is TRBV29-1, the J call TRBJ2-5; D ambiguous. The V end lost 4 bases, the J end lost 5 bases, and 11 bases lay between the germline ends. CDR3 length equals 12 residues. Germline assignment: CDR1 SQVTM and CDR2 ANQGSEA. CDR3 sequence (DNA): TGCAGCGTTGGTGGTGTCGGGGAGACCCAGTACTTC. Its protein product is CSVGGVGETQYF.

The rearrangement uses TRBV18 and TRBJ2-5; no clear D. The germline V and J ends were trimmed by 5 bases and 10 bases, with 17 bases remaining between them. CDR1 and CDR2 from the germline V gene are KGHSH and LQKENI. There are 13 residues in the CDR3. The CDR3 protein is CASSNNGIINQYF. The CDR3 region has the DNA TGTGCCAGCTCAAACAATGGAATCATAAACCAGTACTTC.

The CDR3 here is CASSLEGLSSYEQYF. The CDR3 coding sequence is TGCGCCAGCAGCTTGGAGGGGTTGAGCTCCTACGAGCAGTACTTC. V is TRBV5-1 and J is TRBJ2-7, with D possibly TRBD1 on 5 matching bases. Germline V CDR1 and CDR2: SGHRS, YFSETQ. CDR3 length: 15 amino acids. V was trimmed by 0 bases and J by 0 bases, leaving 10 bases between them.

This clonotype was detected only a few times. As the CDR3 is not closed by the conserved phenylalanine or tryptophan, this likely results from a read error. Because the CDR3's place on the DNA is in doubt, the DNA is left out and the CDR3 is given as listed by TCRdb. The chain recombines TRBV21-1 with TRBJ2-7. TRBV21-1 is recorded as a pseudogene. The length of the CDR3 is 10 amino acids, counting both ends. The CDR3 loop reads CASSIYEQYL.

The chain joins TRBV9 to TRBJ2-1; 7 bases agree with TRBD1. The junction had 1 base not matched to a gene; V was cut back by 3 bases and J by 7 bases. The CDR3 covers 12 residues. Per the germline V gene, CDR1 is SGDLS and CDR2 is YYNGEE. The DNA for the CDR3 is TGTGCCAGCAGCGGGGGACAGAATGAGCAGTTCTTC. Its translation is CASSGGQNEQFF.

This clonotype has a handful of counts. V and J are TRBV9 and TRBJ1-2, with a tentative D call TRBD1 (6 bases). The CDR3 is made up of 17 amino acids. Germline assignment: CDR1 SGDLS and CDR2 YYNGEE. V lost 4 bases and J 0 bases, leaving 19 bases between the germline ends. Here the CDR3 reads CASSSLIQAGANYGYTF. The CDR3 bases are TGTGCCAGCAGCTCGCTAATCCAGGCAGGGGCTAACTATGGCTACACCTTC.

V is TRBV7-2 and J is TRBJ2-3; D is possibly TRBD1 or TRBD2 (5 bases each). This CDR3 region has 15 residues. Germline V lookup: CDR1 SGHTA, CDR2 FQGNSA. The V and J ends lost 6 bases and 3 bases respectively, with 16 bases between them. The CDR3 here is CASSYTGGGTDTQYF. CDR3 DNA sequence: TGTGCCAGCAGTTATACAGGAGGTGGAACAGATACGCAGTATTTT.

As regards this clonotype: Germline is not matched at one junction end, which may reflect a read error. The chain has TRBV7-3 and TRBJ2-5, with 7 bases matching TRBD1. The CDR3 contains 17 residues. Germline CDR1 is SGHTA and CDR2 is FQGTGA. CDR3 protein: CASSLMGVGTAQEIQYF. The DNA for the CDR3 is TGTGCCAGCAGCTTAATGGGGGTAGGGACAGCCCAAGAGATCCAGTACTTC.

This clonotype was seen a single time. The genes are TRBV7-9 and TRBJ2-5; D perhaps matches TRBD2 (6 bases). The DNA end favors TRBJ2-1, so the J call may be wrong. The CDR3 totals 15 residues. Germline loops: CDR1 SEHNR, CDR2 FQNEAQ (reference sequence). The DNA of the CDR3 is TGTGCCAGCAGCTTCTACGGGGGAGGTTACGATGAGCAGTTCTTC. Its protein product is CASSFYGGGYDEQFF.

This CDR3 is CASSLFGTGREKLFF. The DNA for the CDR3 is TGTGCCAGCAGTTTATTCGGGACAGGGAGAGAAAAACTGTTTTTT. V and J are TRBV27 and TRBJ1-4; 9 bases are shared with TRBD1. The CDR3 spans 15 residues. V was pared by 1 base and J by 8 bases, with 5 bases of the junction left unmatched. CDR1 and CDR2 (germline): MNHEY, SMNVEV (reference sequence).

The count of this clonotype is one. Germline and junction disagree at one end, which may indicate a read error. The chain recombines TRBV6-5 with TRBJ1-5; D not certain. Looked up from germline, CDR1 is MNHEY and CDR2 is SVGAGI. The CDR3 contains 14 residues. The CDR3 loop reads CASSYRYSNRPQHF. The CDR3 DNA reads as TGTGCCAGCAGTTATAGGTATAGCAATCGGCCCCAGCATTTT.

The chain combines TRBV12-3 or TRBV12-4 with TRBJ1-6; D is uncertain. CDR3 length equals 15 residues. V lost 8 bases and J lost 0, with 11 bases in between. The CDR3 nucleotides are TGTGCCAGCCTCCTGGGTAGCTCCTATAATTCACCCCTCCACTTT. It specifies CASLLGSSYNSPLHF.

CDR3 DNA: TGCAGTGCCATTATAAGCGGGAGGGAGTACAATGAGCAGTTCTTC. It codes for CSAIISGREYNEQFF. J is TRBJ2-1 and V is TRBV20-1; TRBD2 aligns across 10 bases. This CDR3 has 15 amino acids. The germline CDR1 and CDR2 sequences are DFQATT and SNEGSKA (reference sequence). The J segment lost 4 bases and the V segment lost 6 bases, leaving 9 bases of the junction unmatched.

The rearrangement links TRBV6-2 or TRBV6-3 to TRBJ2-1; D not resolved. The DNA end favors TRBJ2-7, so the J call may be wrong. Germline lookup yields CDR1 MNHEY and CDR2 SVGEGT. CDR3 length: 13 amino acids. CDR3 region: CASSYYESYEQYF. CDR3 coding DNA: TGTGCCAGCAGTTACTACGAATCCTACGAGCAGTACTTC.

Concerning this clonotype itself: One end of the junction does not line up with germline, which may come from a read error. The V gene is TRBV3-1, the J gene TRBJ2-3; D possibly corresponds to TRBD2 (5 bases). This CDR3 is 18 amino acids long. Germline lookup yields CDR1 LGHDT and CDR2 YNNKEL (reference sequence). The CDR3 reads CAGSQEEVRGPNTDTQYF. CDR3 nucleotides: TGTGCCGGCAGCCAAGAAGAGGTCCGGGGTCCGAACACAGATACGCAGTATTTT.